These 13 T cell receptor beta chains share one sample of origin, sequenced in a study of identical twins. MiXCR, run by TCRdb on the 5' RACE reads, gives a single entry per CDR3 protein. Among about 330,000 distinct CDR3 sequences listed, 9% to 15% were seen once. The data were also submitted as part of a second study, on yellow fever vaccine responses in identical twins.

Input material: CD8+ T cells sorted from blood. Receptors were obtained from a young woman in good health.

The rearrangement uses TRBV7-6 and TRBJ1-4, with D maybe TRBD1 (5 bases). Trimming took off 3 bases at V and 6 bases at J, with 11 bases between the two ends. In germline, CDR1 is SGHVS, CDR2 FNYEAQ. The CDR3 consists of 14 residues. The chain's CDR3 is CASSLGLVDEKLFF. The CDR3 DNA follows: TGTGCCAGCAGCTTGGGACTCGTGGATGAAAAACTGTTTTTT.

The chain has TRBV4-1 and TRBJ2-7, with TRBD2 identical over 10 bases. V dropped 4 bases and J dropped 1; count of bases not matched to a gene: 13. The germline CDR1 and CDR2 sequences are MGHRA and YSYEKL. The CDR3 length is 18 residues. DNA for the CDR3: TGCGCCAGCAGCCGATACCTAGCGGGAGTATTCCGGTCCTACGAGCAGTACTTC. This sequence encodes CASSRYLAGVFRSYEQYF.

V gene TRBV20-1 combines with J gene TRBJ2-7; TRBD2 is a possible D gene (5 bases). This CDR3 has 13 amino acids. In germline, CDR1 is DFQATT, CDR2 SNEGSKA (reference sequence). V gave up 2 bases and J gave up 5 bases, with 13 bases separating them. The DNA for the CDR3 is TGCAGTGCTAGACCCCTTGCTAGCCACGAGCAGTACTTC. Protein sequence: CSARPLASHEQYF.

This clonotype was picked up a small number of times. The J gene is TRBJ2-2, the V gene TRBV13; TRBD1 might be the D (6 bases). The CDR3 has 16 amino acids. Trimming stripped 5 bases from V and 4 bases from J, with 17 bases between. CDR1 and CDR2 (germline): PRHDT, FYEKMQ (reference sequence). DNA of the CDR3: TGTGCCAGCAGCCCGCAACTGGGACAATCCACCGGGGAGCTGTTTTTT. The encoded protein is CASSPQLGQSTGELFF.

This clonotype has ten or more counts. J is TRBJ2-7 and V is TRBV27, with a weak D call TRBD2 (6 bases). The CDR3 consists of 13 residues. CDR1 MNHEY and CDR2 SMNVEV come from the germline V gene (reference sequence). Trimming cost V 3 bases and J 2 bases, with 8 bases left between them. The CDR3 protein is CASSFGLTYEQYF. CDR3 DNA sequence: TGTGCCAGCAGTTTTGGACTAACCTACGAGCAGTACTTC.

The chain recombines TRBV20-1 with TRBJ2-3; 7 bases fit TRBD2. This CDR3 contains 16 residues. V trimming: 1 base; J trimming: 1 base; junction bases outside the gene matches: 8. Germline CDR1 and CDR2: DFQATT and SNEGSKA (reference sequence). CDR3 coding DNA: TGCAGTGCTAGAGGGACTAGGGAGGGGCGCACAGATACGCAGTATTTT. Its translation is CSARGTREGRTDTQYF.

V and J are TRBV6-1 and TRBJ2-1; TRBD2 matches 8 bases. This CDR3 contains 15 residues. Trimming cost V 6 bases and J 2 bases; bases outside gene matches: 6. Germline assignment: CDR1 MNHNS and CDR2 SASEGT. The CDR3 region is CASSSYGGAYNEQFF. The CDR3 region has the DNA TGTGCCAGCAGCTCCTACGGGGGGGCCTACAATGAGCAGTTCTTC.

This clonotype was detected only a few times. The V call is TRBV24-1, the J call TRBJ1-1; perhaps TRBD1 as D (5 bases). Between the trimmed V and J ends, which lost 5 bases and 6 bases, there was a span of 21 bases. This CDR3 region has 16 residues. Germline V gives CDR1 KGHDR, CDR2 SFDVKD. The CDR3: CATSGPGVEGSAEAFF. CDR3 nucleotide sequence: TGTGCCACCAGTGGCCCGGGTGTGGAGGGGTCGGCTGAAGCTTTCTTT.

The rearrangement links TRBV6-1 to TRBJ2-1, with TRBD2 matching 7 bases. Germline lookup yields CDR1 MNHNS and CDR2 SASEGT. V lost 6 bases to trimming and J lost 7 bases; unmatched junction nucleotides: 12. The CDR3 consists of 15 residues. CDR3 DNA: TGTGCCAGCAGATTGCTGGCGGGAGTTCAGAATGAGCAGTTCTTC. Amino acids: CASRLLAGVQNEQFF.

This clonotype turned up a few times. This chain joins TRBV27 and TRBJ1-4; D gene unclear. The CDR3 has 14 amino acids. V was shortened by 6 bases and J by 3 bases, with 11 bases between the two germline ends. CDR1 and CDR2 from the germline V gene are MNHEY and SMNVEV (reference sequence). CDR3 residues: CASSLTASNEKLFF. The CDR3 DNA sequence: TGTGCCAGCAGCCTGACGGCCTCTAATGAAAAACTGTTTTTT.

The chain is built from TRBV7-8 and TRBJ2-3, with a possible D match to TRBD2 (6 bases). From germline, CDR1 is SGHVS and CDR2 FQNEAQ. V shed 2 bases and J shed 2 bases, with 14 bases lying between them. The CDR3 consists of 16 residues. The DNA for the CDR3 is TGTGCCAGCAGCTTAAAGTCACTAGCAGTCACAGATACGCAGTATTTT. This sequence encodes CASSLKSLAVTDTQYF.

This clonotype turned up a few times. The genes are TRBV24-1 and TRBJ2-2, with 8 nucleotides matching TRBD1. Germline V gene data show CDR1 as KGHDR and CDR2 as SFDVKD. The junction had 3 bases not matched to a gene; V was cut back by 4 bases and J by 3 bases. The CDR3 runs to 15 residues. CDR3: CATSDQGADTGELFF. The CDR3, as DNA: TGTGCCACCAGTGACCAGGGGGCAGACACCGGGGAGCTGTTTTTT.

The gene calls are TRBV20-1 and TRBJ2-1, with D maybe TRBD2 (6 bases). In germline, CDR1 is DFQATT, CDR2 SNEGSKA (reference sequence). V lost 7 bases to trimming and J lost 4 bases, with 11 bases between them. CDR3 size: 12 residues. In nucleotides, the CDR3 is TGCAGTGGGATGACTAGGTACAATGAGCAGTTCTTC. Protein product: CSGMTRYNEQFF.